This TCR beta chain was captured by sequencing in a study of cytomegalovirus exposure and HLA in healthy donors (dated by TCRdb to the late 2010s). Concerning the study at large: An earlier analysis of under 600 of the donors reported about 290 Gb of sequence data and 117 million unique TCR beta sequences from about 200 million T cells. Because of strong linkage in the cohort, five DR-DQ haplotypes were treated as single units for association and clustering. HLA typing covered class I and class II loci at four-digit resolution. The later analysis used no new phenotypic data to find candidate immune exposures, relying instead on TCR beta sequences and their occurrence across donors. The T cell repertoires of 700 or so subjects were profiled by immunosequencing and related to cytomegalovirus serostatus. An earlier analysis of approximately 580 of the donors used high-throughput TCR beta sequencing to judge whether each TCR beta V gene segment behaved as functional or pseudogenic. All discovery cohort repertoires had been generated using a single sequencing platform. The study aimed to test whether signatures of past pathogen exposure could be identified by cataloging public T cell receptors. To predict cytomegalovirus infection status, the study brought together high-throughput TCR immunosequencing, statistical association of individual TCRs with disease status, and machine learning. In a later genetic analysis, genome-wide SNP genotypes for about three fifths of the roughly 670 donors were used, and that subset was treated as a discovery cohort. Alongside the repertoire data, information on donor age, sex, ethnicity and CMV serostatus was compiled. Typing coverage differed by locus: A, B, C, DRB1 and DQB1 were typed in roughly 629-630 donors, DQA1 in about 510, DPA1 in some 610, and DPB1 in approximately 450. Along with the roughly 670-subject first cohort, a separate validation cohort of over 90 different subjects was used. The genetic ancestry cluster associated with self-reported Caucasian donors included over 65% of the approximately 430 genotyped donors. Among approximately 370 genotyped donors of the cohort, an average of approximately 200,000 unique TCR beta nucleotide sequences was sequenced per donor, of which roughly 17% were non-productive. Approximately 300 gigabases of sequencing data and 75 million to 85 million unique TCR sequences made up an early release that covered 500 to 700 HLA-typed donors. A later analysis re-analyzed previously published TCR beta repertoires from approximately 670 donors and added high-resolution HLA genotyping to study TCR occurrence patterns. What the study reported, not specific to this receptor: Three of the identified cytomegalovirus-associated TCR beta chains were confirmed in vitro to be specific for cytomegalovirus antigens. The classifier was reported to diagnose cytomegalovirus status with high specificity and sensitivity in both the original and validation cohorts. Because HLA typing was unavailable for some donors at each locus, only the typed subset was used in association tests. In the study, around 150 TCR beta chains were listed as associated with cytomegalovirus. According to the authors, the approach could potentially be generalized to other disease states and immunological phenotypes. Broadly in line with IMGT annotations, most TCR beta V segments showed up in productive rearrangements about 90% or about 30% of the time in an earlier analysis of 587 of the donors. Most TCR sequences were seen in very few donors, while some public TCRs were found in many individuals. In a later analysis, HLA-associated TCR beta chains were found to be more clonally expanded and to have lower generation probabilities than equally common non-associated chains. Roughly 17 rarely observed V segments, including chromosome 9 orphons, were excluded from the earlier analysis of just under 600 of the donors because counts were too low. Compared with the approximately 700-donor mean, donors in an Asian-associated ancestry cluster had fewer N-insertions in productive TCRs, according to a later genetic analysis. Presence/absence analyses assumed roughly uniform sequencing depth across donors, an assumption that may not hold. In a later analysis, the rate of TCR association differed among HLA loci, with DRB1 alleles having the most associated TCRs and HLA-C alleles having the fewest. A later analysis found that most CMV-associated TCR beta chains appeared HLA-restricted, with HLA associations seemingly driven largely by CMV exposure. A cluster of highly shared sequence variants was judged likely to be a technical artifact of the sequencing pipeline. Some IMGT-functional V segments, including TRBV6-2 and TRBV6-3, could not be distinguished by the 87-base-pair reads and were therefore excluded. An association between a missense DCLRE1C variant and V-gene and J-gene trimming of TCR beta chains was found in a later genetic analysis and replicated in an independent cohort. A later analysis associated 15,000 to 20,000 TCR beta sequences with specific HLA alleles at a false discovery rate of 0.05. Only TCR beta chains were sequenced in this cohort, and the absence of alpha or paired-chain data limited detectable features. CMV serostatus was the only immune exposure information available for the cohort. A further reported finding was that TCR beta sequences accurately predicted the HLA-A and HLA-B alleles for most subjects in the first cohort. Linkage disequilibrium might explain the correlated functional status among segregating V segments, but an unknown experimental factor could not be ruled out. Several of the top co-occurrence clusters appeared to be linked to parvovirus B19, influenza, CMV and Epstein-Barr virus, according to a later analysis. When HLA alleles, especially DR and DQ, strongly co-occurred, TCR associations were difficult to assign to individual alleles.

This clone was counted a few times. The specificity of this receptor is unknown. Base qualities are not at hand, and no much larger clone is one base apart. Reading the germline V gene gives CDR1 SNHLY and CDR2 FYNNEI. The CDR3, from cysteine to phenylalanine, totals 15 residues. The only DNA kept is the CDR3, 45 bases in frame from the first base. V was cut back by 6 bases and J by 1 base, leaving a gap of 13 bases between them. The cohort comprised 710 or so healthy bone marrow donors. At the time of sampling, every cohort member was nominally healthy, though immune exposures that went unrecorded were likely present. The donor was CMV seronegative and was included in the group of a few hundred seronegative cohort members. A peripheral blood sample was provided by each donor, and peripheral blood mononuclear cells were used for TCR beta sequencing. The Qiagen DNeasy Blood Extraction Kit was used to extract genomic DNA from the blood cell samples.

The library relied on the immunoSEQ multiplex PCR assay. The multiplex PCR relied on a mix of 60 forward primers for TCR Vbeta segments and 13 reverse primers for TCR Jbeta segments. The CDR3 region of rearranged TCR beta genes was amplified from genomic DNA by a multiplex PCR assay. The Illumina HiSeq System was used to sequence the amplified TCR beta libraries as 87-base-pair reads. In the source study's methods: Across the 700 or so repertoires, a later analysis counted tens of millions of unique TCR beta chains, 9 million to 14 million of which were shared by at least two donors. Raw reads were error-corrected and collapsed into unique sequences by a nearest-neighbor algorithm in which closely related sequences were merged to remove PCR and sequencing errors. V, D and J gene segments were assigned by aligning CDR3 sequences to IMGT reference sequences. Each retained sequence needed at least a six-nucleotide match to both a V gene segment and a J gene segment. Rearrangements were classified as productive when the CDR3 lacked stop codons and remained in frame with V and J, and all other rearrangements were classified as non-productive. Following IMGT convention, CDR3 was defined as the stretch from the second conserved V-encoded cysteine to the conserved J-encoded phenylalanine. The earlier analysis of about 500 of the donors excluded sequences that lacked an unambiguous match to a single V gene segment. An earlier analysis of 587 of the donors classified V segments as functional when productive rearrangements were above 56.7% and as segregating when the standard deviation between donors was above 5%. To diagnose cytomegalovirus status from the catalog of TCR beta chain sequences, a statistical classification framework was built. V and J gene assignment, in a later analysis, came from comparing TCR nucleotide sequences with IMGT/GENE-DB human TR gene sequences. Using the TCRdist pipeline, a later analysis assigned CDR3 sequences along with most-parsimonious VDJ recombination scenarios. In a later analysis, each TCR beta chain was defined by its CDR3 amino acid sequence together with its V-gene family, and reads without a unique V-gene family were excluded. As a way to deal with suspected cross-contamination and a sequencing artifact, a later analysis dropped roughly 620 nucleotide sequences that were highly shared and had low generation probability. A later analysis calculated a clonal expansion index for each public chain from normalized within-repertoire ranks of inferred template counts. In a later analysis, generation probabilities were computed with a VDJ recombination model fitted to out-of-frame rearrangements, and the resulting probabilities were checked against IGoR. A later analysis scored TCR-TCR, TCR-HLA and TCR-CMV co-occurrence with hypergeometric tests, applying a repertoire-size bias correction to TCR pairs. A later analysis estimated false discovery rates by permuting HLA or CMV assignments 20 times. In a later analysis, co-occurring TCRs were grouped using DBSCAN, with TCRdist sequence similarity added in when clustering inside HLA-allele-positive subsets. Repertoires with fewer than 30,000 or more than 120,000 public chains, plus five repertoires with anomalous nucleotide sharing, were excluded from co-occurrence clustering. The table was pulled from immuneACCESS by TCRdb, which kept in-frame rearrangements only. Such tables lose some clones; where checked, under half of the loss comes from unresolved V genes, and the rest has no known cause. V and J calls and clone size are copied from that table; D and trimming were computed from the DNA. This sample is represented by some 160,000 clones; about a tenth of them were singletons. Approximately 1.8% of the sample is in the top ten clones.

The clonotype was recovered from a male donor in good health and CMV-seronegative. Material: PBMCs. This sequence uses TRBV2 and TRBJ1-3; the D gene is perhaps TRBD1, from 5 matching bases. The CDR3: CASRVGDLSGNTIYF. In nucleotides, the sequence is TGTGCCAGCAGGGTGGGGGACTTATCTGGAAACACCATATATTTT.